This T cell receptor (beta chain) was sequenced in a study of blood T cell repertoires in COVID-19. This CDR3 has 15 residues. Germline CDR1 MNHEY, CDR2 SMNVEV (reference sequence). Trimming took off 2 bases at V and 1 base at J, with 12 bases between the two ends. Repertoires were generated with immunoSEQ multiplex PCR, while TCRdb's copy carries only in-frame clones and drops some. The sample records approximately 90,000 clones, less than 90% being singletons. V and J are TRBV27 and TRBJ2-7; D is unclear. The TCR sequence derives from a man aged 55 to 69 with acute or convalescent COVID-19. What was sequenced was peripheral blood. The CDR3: CASSLTAGISYEQYF. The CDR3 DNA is TGTGCCAGCAGTTTAACGGCAGGAATATCCTACGAGCAGTACTTC.